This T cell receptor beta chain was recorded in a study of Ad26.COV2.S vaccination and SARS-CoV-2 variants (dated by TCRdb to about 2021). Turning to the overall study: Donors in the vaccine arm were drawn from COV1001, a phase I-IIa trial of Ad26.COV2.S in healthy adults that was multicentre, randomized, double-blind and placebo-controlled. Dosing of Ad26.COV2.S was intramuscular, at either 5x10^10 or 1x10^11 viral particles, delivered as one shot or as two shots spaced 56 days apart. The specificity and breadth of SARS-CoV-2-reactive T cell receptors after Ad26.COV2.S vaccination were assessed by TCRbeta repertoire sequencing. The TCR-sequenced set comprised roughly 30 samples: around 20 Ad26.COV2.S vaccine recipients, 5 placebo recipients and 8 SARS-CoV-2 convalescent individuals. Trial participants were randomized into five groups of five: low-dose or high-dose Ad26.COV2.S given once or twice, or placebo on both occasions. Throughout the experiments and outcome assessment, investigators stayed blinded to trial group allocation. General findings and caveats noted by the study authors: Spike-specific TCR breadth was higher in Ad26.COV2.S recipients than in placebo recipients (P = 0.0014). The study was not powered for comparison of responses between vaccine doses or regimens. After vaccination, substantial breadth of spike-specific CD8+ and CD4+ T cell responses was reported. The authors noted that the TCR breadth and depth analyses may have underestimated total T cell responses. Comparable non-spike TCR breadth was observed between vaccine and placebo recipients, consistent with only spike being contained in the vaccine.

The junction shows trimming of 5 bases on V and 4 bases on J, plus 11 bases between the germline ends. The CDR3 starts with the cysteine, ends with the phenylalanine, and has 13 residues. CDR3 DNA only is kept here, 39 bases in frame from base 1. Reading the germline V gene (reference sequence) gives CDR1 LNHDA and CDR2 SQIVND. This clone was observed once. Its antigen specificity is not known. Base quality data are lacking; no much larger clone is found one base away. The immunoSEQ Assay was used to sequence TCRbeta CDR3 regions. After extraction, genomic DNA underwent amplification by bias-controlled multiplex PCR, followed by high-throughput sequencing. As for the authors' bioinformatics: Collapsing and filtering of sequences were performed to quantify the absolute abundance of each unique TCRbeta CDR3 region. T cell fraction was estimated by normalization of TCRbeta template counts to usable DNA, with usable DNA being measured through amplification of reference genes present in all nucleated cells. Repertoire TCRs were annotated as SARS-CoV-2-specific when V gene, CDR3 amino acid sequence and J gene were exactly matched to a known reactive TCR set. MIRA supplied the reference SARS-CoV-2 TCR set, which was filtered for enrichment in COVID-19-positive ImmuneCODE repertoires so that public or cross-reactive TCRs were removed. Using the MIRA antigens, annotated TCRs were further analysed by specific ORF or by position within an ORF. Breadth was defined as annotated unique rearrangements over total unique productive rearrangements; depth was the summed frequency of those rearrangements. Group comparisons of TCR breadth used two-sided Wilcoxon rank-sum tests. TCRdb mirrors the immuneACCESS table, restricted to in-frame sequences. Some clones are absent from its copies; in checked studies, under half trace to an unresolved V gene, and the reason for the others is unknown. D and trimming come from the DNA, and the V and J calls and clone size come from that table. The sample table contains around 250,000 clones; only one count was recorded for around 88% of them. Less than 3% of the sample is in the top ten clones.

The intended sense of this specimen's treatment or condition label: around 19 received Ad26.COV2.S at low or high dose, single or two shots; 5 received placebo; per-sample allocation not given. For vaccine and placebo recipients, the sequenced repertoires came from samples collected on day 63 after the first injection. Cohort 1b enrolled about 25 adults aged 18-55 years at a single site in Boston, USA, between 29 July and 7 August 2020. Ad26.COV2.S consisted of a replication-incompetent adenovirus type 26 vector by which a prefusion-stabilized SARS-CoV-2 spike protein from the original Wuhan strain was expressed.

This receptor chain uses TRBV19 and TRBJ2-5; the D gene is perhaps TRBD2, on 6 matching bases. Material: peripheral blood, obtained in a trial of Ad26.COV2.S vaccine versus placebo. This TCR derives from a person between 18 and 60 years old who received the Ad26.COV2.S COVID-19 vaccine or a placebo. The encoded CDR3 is CASSAGTVETQYF. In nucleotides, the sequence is TGTGCCAGTAGTGCCGGGACTGTAGAGACCCAGTACTTC.